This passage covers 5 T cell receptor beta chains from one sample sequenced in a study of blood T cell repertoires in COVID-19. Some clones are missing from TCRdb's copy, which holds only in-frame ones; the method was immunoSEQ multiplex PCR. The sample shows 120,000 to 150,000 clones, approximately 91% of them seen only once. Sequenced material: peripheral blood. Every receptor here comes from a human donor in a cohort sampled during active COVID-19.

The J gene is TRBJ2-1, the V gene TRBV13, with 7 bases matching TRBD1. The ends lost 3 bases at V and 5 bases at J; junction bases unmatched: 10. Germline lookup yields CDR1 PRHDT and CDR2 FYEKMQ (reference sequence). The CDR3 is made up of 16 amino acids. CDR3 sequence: CASSFWSGTENNEQFF. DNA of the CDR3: TGTGCCAGCAGCTTTTGGTCCGGGACAGAGAACAATGAGCAGTTCTTC. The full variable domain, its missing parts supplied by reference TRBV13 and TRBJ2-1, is AAGVIQSPRHLIKEKRETATLKCYPIPRHDTVYWYQQGPGQDPQFLISFYEKMQSDKGSIPDRFSAQQFSDYHSELNMSSLELGDSALYFCASSFWSGTENNEQFFGPGTRLTVL.

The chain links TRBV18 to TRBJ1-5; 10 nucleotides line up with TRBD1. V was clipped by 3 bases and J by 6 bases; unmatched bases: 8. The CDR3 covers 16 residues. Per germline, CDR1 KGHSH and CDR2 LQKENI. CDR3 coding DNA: TGTGCCAGCTCACCCACGGACAGGGGGGGAAGTCAGCCCCAGCATTTT. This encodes CASSPTDRGGSQPQHF.

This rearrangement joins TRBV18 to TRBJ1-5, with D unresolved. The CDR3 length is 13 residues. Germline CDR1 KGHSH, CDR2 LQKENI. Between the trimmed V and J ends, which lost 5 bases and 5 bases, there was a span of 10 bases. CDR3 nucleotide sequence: TGTGCCAGCTCATCTCAGCAGGATCAGCCCCAGCATTTT. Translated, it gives CASSSQQDQPQHF.

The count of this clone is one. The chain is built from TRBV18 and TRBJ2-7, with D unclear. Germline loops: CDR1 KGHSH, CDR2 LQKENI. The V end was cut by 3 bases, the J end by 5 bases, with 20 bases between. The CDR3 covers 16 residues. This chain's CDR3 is CASSPARPGLANEQYF. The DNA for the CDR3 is TGTGCCAGCTCACCCGCGCGGCCCGGTTTGGCTAACGAGCAGTACTTC.

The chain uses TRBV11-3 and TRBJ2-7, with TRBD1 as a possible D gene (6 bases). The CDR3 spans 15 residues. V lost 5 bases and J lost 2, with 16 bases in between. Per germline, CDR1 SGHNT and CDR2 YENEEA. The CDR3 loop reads CASSKGVRAAYEQYF. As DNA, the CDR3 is TGTGCCAGCAGCAAGGGGGTCAGGGCAGCCTACGAGCAGTACTTC.